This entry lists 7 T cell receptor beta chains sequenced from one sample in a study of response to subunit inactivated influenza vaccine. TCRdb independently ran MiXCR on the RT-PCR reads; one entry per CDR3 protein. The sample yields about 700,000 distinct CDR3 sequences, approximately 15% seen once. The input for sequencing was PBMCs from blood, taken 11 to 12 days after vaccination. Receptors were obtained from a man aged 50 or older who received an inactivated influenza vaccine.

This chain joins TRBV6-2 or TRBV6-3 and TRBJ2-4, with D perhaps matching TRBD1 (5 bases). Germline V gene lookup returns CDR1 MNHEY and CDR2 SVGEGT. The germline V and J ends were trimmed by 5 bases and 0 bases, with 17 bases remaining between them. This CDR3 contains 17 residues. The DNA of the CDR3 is TGTGCCAGCAGTCTTCCTATGCCACAGGCAGCCAAAAACATTCAGTACTTC. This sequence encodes CASSLPMPQAAKNIQYF.

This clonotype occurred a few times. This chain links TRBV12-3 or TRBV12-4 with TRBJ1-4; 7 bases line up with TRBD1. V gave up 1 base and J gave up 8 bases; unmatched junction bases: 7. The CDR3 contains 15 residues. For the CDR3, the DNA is TGTGCCAGCAGTTTAGGAAGGGGGCGGGGAGAAAAACTGTTTTTT. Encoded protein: CASSLGRGRGEKLFF.

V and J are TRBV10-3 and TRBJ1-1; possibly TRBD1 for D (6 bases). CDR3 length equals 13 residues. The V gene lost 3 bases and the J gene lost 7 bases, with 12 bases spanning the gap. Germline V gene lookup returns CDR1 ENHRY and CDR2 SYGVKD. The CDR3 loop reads CAISDYNRVEAFF. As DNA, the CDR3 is TGTGCCATCAGTGACTATAACAGGGTTGAAGCTTTCTTT.

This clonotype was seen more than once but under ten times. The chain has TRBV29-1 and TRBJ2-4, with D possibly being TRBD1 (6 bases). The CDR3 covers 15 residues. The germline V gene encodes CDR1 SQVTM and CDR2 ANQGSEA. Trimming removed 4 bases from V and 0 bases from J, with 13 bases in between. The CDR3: CSVAGAGVAKNIQYF. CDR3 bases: TGCAGCGTTGCAGGGGCAGGGGTAGCCAAAAACATTCAGTACTTC.

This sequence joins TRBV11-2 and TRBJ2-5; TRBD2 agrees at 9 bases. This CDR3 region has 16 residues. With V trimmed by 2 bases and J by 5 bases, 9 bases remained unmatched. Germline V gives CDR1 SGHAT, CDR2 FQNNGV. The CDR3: CASSLWREGPRETQYF. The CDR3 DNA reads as TGTGCCAGCAGCTTATGGCGGGAGGGCCCGAGGGAGACCCAGTACTTC.

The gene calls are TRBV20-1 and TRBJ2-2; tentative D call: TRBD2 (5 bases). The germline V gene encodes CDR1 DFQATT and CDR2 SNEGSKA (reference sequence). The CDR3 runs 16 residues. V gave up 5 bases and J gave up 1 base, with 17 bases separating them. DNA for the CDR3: TGCAGTGCTTCCGCGAGGACGAGCGGGAACACCGGGGAGCTGTTTTTT. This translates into CSASARTSGNTGELFF.

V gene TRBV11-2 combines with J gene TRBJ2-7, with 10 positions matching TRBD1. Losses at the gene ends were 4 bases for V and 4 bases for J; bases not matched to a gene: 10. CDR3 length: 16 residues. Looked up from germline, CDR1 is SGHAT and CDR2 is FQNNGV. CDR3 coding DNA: TGTGCCAGCAGCTCACAAACCGGGACAGGGGTATACGAGCAGTACTTC. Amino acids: CASSSQTGTGVYEQYF.